This is a list of T cell receptor beta chains from one sample in a study of human thymus T cells. Assay used: immunoSEQ multiplex PCR; TCRdb lists only in-frame clones, some missing. The sample includes about 60,000 clones, approximately 95% seen only once; the top ten take nearly 6%. Source material: blood. These receptors came from a boy younger than two with a congenital heart defect but otherwise immunologically healthy. CDR3s include the opening cysteine and the closing phenylalanine or tryptophan. The order of the fields is clone size, J gene, D gene, V gene, CDR3 DNA, CDR3 protein. A D gene is named only where the DNA matches it firmly. Some rows have no size entry. The others give once, few or many, or a class for an expanded clone.

size: -; J: TRBJ2-1; D: -; V: TRBV4-3; DNA: TGCGCCAGCAGCCAAGACAGCAATGAGCAGTTCTTC; CDR3: CASSQDSNEQFF
size: once; J: TRBJ1-4; D: -; V: TRBV6-5; DNA: TGTGCCAGCAGCGCTGCAACTAATGAAAAACTGTTTTTT; CDR3: CASSAATNEKLFF
size: -; J: TRBJ2-3; D: TRBD1; V: TRBV2; DNA: TGTGCCGAACAACACAGGGGCACTAGCACAGATACGCAGTATTTT; CDR3: CAEQHRGTSTDTQYF
size: -; J: TRBJ1-5; D: -; V: TRBV5-8; DNA: TGTGCCAGCAGCTTTGGGAGCAATCAGCCCCAGCATTTT; CDR3: CASSFGSNQPQHF
size: -; J: TRBJ2-7; D: TRBD2; V: TRBV7-2; DNA: TGTGCCAGCAGCTTAGATGGGCTAGCGGAGGCCCACCAGGAGCAGTACTTC; CDR3: CASSLDGLAEAHQEQYF
size: -; J: TRBJ1-3; D: -; V: TRBV4-1; DNA: TGCGCCAGCAGCCAAGAGGAACACTCTGGAAACACCATATATTTT; CDR3: CASSQEEHSGNTIYF
size: -; J: TRBJ2-7; D: TRBD1; V: TRBV30; DNA: TGTGCCTGGAGAAACCGGGACAGGGCCCTCTTC; CDR3: CAWRNRDRALF
size: -; J: TRBJ2-7; D: TRBD1; V: TRBV5-1; DNA: TGCGCCAGCAGCTTGGGGGGACAGGAGCGCTCCTACGAGCAGTACTTC; CDR3: CASSLGGQERSYEQYF
size: -; J: TRBJ2-5; D: TRBD1; V: TRBV5-1; DNA: TGCGCCAGCAGCTTGGCCGGGACAGGGGCGGAGACCCAGTACTTC; CDR3: CASSLAGTGAETQYF
size: -; J: TRBJ2-5; D: -; V: TRBV19; DNA: TGTGCCAGTAGTATACAGGTCCAAGAGACCCAGTACTTC; CDR3: CASSIQVQETQYF